This T cell receptor (beta chain) was identified during a study of memory CD4+ T cells and cytomegalovirus serostatus. The study, taken as a whole, reports: Each of 65 to 70 CMV-associated TCRbeta sequences occurred in one to five individuals.

Single viable CD3+CD4+CD8-CD45RO+ cells were sorted as the memory CD4+ T cells. This clone was seen just once. Antigen specificity is unknown. Here immunoSEQ multiplex PCR was the method, and the copy in TCRdb shows in-frame clones only, minus some. The data show about 46,000 clones, roughly 80% seen once. CDR3 length equals 14 residues. The sequencing input was memory CD4+ T cells from blood. The receptor's source is an adult in good health and CMV-seronegative. The chain employs TRBV1 and TRBJ1-2; the table assigns TRBD1, which was not confirmed against the DNA. TRBV1 is a pseudogene locus. The chain's CDR3 is CTSSQTGADYGYTF. In DNA, the CDR3 is TGCACCAGCAGCCAAACAGGGGCCGACTATGGCTACACCTTC.